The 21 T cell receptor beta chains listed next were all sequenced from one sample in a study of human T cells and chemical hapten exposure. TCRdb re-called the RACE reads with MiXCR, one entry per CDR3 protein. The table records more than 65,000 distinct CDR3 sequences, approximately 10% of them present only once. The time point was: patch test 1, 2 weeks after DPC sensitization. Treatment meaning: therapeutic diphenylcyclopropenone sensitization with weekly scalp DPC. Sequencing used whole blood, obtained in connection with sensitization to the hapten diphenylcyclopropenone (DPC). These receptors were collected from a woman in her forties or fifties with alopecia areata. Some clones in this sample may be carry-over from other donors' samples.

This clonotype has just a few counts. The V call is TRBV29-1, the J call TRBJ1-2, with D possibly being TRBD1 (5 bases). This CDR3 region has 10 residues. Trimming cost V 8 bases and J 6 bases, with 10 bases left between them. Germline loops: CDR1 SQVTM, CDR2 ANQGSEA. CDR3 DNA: TGCAGCTTGGGGGATAATGGCTACACCTTC. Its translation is CSLGDNGYTF.

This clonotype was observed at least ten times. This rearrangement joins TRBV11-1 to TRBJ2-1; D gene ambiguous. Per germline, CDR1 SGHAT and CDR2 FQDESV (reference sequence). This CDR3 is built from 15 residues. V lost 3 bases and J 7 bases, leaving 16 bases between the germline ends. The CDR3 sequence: CASSFSHKEGNEQFF. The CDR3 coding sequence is TGTGCCAGCAGCTTTTCTCACAAAGAAGGGAATGAGCAGTTCTTC.

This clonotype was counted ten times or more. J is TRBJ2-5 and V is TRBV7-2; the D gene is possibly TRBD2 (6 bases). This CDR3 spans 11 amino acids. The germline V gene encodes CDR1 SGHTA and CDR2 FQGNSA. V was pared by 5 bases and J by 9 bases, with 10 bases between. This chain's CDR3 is CASSPGGAQYF. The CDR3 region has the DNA TGTGCCAGCAGCCCCGGAGGGGCCCAGTACTTC.

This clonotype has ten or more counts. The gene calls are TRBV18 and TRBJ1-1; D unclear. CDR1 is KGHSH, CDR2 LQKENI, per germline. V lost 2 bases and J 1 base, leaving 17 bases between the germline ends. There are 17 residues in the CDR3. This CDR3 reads CASSPGPPGRANTEAFF. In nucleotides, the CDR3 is TGTGCCAGCTCACCAGGCCCCCCAGGTAGGGCGAACACTGAAGCTTTCTTT.

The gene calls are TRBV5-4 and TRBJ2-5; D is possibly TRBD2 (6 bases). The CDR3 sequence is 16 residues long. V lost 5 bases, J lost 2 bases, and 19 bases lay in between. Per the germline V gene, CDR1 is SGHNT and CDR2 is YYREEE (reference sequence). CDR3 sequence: CASSFSGGQRQETQYF. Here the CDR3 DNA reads TGTGCCAGCAGTTTTTCCGGAGGGCAACGACAAGAGACCCAGTACTTC.

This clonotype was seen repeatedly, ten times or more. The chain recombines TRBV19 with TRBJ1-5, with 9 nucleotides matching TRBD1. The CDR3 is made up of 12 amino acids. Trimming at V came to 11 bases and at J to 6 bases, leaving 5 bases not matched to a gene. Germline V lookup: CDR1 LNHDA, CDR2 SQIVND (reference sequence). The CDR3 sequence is CAGGQGLQPQHF. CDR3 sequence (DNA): TGTGCCGGCGGACAGGGGCTTCAGCCCCAGCATTTT.

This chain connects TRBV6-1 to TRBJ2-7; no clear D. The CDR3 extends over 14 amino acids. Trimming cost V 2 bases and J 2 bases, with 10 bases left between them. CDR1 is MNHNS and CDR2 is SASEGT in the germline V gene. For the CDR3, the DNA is TGTGCCAGCAGTGAAAGACGGTCCCCCTACGAGCAGTACTTC. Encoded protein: CASSERRSPYEQYF.

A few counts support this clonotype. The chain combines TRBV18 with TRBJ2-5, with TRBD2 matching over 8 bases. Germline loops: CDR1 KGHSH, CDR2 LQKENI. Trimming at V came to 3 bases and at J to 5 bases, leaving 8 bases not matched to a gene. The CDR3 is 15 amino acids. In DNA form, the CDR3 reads TGTGCCAGCTCACCCACAGCGGGAGCCGCTGAGACCCAGTACTTC. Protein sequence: CASSPTAGAAETQYF.

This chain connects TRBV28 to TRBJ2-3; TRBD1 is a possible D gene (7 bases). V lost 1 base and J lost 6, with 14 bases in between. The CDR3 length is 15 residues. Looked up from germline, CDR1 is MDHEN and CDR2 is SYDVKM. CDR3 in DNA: TGTGCCAGCAGTTTATCGGGCAGGGGGGAGGATACGCAGTATTTT. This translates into CASSLSGRGEDTQYF.

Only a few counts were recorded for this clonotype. CDR3 region: CASSHPQGGFQETQYF. CDR3 DNA sequence: TGTGCCAGCAGCCACCCTCAGGGAGGGTTCCAAGAGACCCAGTACTTC. The chain recombines TRBV7-2 with TRBJ2-5; 7 bases line up with TRBD2. In germline, CDR1 is SGHTA, CDR2 FQGNSA. This CDR3 contains 16 residues. Trimming removed 5 bases from V and 1 base from J; junction bases left unmatched: 10.

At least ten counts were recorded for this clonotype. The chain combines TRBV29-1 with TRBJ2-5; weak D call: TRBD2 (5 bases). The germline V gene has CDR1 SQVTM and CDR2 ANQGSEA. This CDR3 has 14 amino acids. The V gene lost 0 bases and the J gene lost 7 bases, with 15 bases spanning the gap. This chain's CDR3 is CSVEEWRAPGTQYF. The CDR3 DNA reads TGCAGCGTTGAAGAGTGGCGGGCCCCGGGGACCCAGTACTTC.

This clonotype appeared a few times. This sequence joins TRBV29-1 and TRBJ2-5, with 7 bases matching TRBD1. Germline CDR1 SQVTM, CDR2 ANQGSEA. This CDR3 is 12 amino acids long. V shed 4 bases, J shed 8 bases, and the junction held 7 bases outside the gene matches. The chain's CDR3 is CSVGLYRGTQYF. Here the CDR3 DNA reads TGCAGCGTTGGCCTCTACAGGGGAACCCAGTACTTC.

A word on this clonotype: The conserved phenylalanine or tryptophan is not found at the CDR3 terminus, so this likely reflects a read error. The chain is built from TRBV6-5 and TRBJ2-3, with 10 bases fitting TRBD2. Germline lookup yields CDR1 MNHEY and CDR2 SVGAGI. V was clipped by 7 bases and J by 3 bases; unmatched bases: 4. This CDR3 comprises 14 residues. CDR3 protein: CASKSSGRTDTQYS. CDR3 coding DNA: TGTGCCAGCAAGTCTAGCGGGAGAACAGATACGCAGTATTCT.

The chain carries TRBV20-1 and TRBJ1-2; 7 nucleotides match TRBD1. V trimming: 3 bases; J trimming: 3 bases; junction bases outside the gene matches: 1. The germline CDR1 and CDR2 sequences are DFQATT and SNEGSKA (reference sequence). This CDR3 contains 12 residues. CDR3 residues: CSASDRDYGYTF. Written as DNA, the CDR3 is TGCAGTGCTAGTGACAGGGACTATGGCTACACCTTC.

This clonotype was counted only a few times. CDR3 DNA: TGTGCCAGCAGCCAAGGCAACGGGAGGAGCTCCTACGAGCAGTACTTC. Translated: CASSQGNGRSSYEQYF. This chain joins TRBV4-2 and TRBJ2-7, with 7 positions matching TRBD2. The CDR3 extends over 16 amino acids. The junction had 6 bases not matched to a gene; V was cut back by 1 base and J by 0 bases. The germline CDR1 and CDR2 sequences are LGHNA and YNFKEQ.

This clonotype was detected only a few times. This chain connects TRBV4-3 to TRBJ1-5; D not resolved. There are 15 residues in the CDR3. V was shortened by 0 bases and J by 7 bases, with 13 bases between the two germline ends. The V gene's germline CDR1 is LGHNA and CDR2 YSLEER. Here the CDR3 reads CASSQDYRGGQPQHF. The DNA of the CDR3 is TGCGCCAGCAGCCAAGATTACCGAGGCGGCCAGCCCCAGCATTTT.

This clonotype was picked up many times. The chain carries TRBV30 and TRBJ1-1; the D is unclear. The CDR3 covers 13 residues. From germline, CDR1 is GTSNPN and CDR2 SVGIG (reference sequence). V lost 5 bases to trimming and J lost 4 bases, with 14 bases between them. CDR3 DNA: TGTGCCTGGGCCGTTGAACCCTCCACTGAAGCTTTCTTT. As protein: CAWAVEPSTEAFF.

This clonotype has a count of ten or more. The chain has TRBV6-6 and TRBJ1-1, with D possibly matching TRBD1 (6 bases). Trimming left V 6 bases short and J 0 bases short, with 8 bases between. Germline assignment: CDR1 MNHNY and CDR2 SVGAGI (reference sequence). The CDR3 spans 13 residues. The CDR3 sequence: CASRTGMNTEAFF. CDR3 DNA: TGTGCCAGCAGGACAGGAATGAACACTGAAGCTTTCTTT.

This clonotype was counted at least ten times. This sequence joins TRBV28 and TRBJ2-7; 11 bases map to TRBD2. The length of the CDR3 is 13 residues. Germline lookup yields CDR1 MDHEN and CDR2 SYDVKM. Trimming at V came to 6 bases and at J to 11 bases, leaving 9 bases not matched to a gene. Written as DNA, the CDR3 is TGTGCCAGCAGAAGTAGCGGGAGGGCCACGGAGTACTTC. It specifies CASRSSGRATEYF. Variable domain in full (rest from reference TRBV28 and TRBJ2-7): DVKVTQSSRYLVKRTGEKVFLECVQDMDHENMFWYRQDPGLGLRLIYFSYDVKMKEKGDIPEGYSVSREKKERFSLILESASTNQTSMYLCASRSSGRATEYFGPGTRLTVT.

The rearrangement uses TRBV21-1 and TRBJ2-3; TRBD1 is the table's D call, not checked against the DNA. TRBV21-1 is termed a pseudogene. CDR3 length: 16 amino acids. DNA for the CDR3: TGTGCCAGCAGCCCGGGACAGGGTGATGGCACAGATACGCAGTATTTT. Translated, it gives CASSPGQGDGTDTQYF.

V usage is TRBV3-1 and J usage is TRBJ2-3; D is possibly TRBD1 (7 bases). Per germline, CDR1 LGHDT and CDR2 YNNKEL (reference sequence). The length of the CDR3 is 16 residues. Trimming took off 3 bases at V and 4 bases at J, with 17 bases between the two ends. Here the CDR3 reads CASSHDRDFRPDTQYF. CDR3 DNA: TGTGCCAGCAGCCACGACAGGGACTTTCGCCCAGATACGCAGTATTTT.